The entry below gives a single T cell receptor (beta chain) sequence along with its context. The antigen it recognizes is unknown. Base qualities are not provided; no much larger clone lies one nucleotide away. Enrolling through a virtual design, the prospective study's participants ranged in age from roughly 18 to 95 years and lived across roughly 23 United States geographic areas. In the prospective study, participants were assigned to cohorts based on the clinical history participants reported in a screening survey and a study questionnaire. Each participant in the prospective study had whole blood, serum and a nasopharyngeal or oropharyngeal swab collected by mobile phlebotomists. Additional blood draws and questionnaires over an approximately two-month period could optionally be provided by prospective study participants. Before DNA extraction, prospective study blood samples were shipped either frozen or at room temperature.

The entry originates in a study of blood T cell repertoires in COVID-19 (dated by TCRdb to 2020 to 2021). Regarding the complete study: The collaborator samples originated in the United States, Italy and Spain and spanned the acute and convalescent phases of COVID-19. A de-identified subject ID, COVID-19 status, age in years and sex were almost always included in the sample metadata. Where HLA class I and class II types were available, the types were taken from metadata supplied by the sample provider, not from assay-based typing. A freely available public database, intended as a resource for researchers studying the immune response to SARS-CoV-2, is where the repertoires were released. Deeply sampled blood TCRbeta repertoires from subjects exposed to, actively infected with, or recovered from COVID-19 were included in the dataset. The samples were drawn from the first 160 participants of the ongoing ImmuneRACE study and from under 1,500 subjects provided by 6 global collaborators. The material from the prospective study consisted of cDNA or gDNA derived from T cells, B-cell-depleted T cells, or PBMCs. Overall study outcomes, separate from this receptor: The quantity of clinical and demographic metadata differed by source and by participant and was supplied without curation.

TCRbeta CDR3 regions were amplified from genomic DNA using the immunoSEQ Assay, a bias-controlled multiplex PCR. In the source study's methods: Within the assay, amplification of reference gene primers was used to estimate how many nucleated cells each sample contained. To quantify the absolute abundance of each unique TCRbeta CDR3 rearrangement, sequence reads were collapsed and filtered. For each sample, productive Simpson clonality was calculated as the square root of Simpson's diversity index over productive rearrangements. Held by TCRdb, this immuneACCESS table contains in-frame sequences only and omits some clones. Under half of the omission traces to an unresolved V gene where checked; the cause of the rest is unknown. V and J calls and clone size come straight from that table; D and trimming were deduced from the DNA. This sample comprises fewer than 450,000 clones, 88% of them detected only once. The top ten constitute around 1.9% of the sample.

The sequencing sample was made of PBMCs or T cells enriched from blood (not recorded which). The sequence came from a woman between 35 and 50 years old with acute COVID-19.

The bases read TGTGCCATCAGTGAGCCCAGGGGTAATCAGCCCCAGCATTTT. The encoded protein is CAISEPRGNQPQHF. The chain couples TRBV10-3 to TRBJ1-5; the D gene is perhaps TRBD1, on 6 matching bases. The CDR3 numbers 14 residues from cysteine through phenylalanine. CDR3 DNA is the only sequence kept; it has 42 bases, read in frame from the first base. V drops 2 bases and J drops 4 bases, leaving 9 bases in between. The germline V gene yields ENHRY for CDR1 and SYGVKD for CDR2.